This T cell receptor beta chain was retrieved from a study of blood T cell repertoires in COVID-19. About the research overall: Samples taken during acute and convalescent COVID-19 were collected in the United States, Italy and Spain. PBMCs, B-cell-depleted T cells, or T cells were the source of the cDNA or gDNA that made up the material.

Original methodology: Using reference gene primer amplification, nucleated cell counts were estimated. The repertoire was sequenced with immunoSEQ multiplex PCR; TCRdb's copy has only in-frame clones and lacks some. The DNA was the basis for D and trimming; V, J and clone size are from that table. Among around 150,000 clones listed, approximately 81% were seen once. Germline assignment: CDR1 SGHDT and CDR2 YYEEEE. Trimming pared 4 bases from V and 7 bases from J, leaving 27 bases between. This CDR3 spans 18 amino acids. Material: peripheral blood. The TCR was taken from a man aged 35 to 55 with acute or convalescent COVID-19. J is TRBJ2-4 and V is TRBV5-6; D is perhaps TRBD2 (6 bases). The CDR3 bases are TGTGCCAGCAGCGCCAGCCACCTCGGTCGGGGACTCGAGAACATTCAGTACTTC. Translated: CASSASHLGRGLENIQYF.